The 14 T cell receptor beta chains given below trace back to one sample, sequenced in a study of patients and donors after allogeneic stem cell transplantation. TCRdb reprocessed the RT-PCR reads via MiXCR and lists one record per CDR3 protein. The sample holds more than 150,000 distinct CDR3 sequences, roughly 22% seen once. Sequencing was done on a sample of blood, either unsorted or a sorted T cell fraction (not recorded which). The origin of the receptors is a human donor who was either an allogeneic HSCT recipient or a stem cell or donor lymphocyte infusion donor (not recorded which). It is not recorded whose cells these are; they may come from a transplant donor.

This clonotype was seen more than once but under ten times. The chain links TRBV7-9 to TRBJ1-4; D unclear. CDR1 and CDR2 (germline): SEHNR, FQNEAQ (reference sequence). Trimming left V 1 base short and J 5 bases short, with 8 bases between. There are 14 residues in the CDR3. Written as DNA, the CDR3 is TGTGCCAGCAGCTTAGGCAGGATCAATGAAAAACTGTTTTTT. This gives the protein CASSLGRINEKLFF.

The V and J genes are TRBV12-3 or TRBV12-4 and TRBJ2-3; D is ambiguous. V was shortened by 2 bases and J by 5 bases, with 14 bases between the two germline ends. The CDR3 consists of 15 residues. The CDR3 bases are TGTGCCAGCAGTTTAAACCGCCCCGTCGGAGATACGCAGTATTTT. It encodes CASSLNRPVGDTQYF.

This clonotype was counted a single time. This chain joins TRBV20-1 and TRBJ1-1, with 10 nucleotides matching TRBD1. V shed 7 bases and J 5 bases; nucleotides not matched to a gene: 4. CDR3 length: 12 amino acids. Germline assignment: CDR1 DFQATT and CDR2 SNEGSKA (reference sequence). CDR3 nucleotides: TGCAGTGGGACAGGGGGGGTTACTGAAGCTTTCTTT. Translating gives CSGTGGVTEAFF.

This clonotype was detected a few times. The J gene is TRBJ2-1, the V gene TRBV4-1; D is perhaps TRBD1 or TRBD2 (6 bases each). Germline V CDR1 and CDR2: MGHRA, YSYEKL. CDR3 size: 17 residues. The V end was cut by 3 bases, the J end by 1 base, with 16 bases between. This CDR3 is CASSQIPTGTSYNEQFF. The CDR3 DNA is TGCGCCAGCAGCCAGATCCCTACAGGGACTTCCTACAATGAGCAGTTCTTC.

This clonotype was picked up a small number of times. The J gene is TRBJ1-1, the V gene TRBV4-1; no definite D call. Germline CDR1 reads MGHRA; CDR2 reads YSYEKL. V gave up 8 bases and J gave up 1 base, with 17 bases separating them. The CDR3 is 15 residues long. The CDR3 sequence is CASRDYRGRNTEAFF. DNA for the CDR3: TGCGCCAGCCGCGATTACCGAGGGAGGAACACTGAAGCTTTCTTT.

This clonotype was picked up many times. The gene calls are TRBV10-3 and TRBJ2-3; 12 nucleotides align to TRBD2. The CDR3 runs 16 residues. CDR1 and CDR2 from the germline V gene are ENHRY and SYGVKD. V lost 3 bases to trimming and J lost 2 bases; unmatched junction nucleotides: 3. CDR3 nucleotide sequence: TGTGCCATCAGTGAAAGACTAGCGGGGGACACAGATACGCAGTATTTT. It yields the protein CAISERLAGDTDTQYF.

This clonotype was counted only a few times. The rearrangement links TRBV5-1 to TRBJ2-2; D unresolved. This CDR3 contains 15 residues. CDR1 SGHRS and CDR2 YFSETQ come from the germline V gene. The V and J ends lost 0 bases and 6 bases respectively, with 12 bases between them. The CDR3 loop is CASSLGVLGPGELFF. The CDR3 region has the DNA TGCGCCAGCAGCTTGGGTGTCCTGGGTCCCGGGGAGCTGTTTTTT.

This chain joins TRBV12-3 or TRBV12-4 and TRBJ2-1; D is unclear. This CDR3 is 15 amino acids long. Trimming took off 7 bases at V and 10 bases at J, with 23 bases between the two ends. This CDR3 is CASIPPPPAKREQFF. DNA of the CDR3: TGTGCCAGCATCCCGCCCCCGCCGGCCAAGAGAGAGCAGTTCTTC.

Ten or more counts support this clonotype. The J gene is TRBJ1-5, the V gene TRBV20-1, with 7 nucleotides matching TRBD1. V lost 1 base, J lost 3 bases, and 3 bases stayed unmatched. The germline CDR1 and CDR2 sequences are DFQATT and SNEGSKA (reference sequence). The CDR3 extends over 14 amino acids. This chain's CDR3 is CSARADRDNQPQHF. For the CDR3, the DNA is TGCAGTGCTAGAGCCGACAGGGACAATCAGCCCCAGCATTTT.

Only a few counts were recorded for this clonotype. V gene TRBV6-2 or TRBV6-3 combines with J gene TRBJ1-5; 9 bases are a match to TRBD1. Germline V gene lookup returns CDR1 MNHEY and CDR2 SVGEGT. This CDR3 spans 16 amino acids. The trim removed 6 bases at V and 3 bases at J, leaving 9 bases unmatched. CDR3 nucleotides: TGTGCCAGCAGCCCCCCGGACAGGGGTTTCAATCAGCCCCAGCATTTT. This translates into CASSPPDRGFNQPQHF.

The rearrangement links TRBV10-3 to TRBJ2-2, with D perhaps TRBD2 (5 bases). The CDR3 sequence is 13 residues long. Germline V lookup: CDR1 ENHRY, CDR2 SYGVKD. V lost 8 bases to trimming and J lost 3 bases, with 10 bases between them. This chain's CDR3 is CAISRVDTGELFF. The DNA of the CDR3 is TGTGCCATCTCGAGGGTGGACACCGGGGAGCTGTTTTTT.

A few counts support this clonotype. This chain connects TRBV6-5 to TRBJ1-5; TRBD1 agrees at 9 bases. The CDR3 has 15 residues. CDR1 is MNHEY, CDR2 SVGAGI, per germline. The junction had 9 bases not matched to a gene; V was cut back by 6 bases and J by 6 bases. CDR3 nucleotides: TGTGCCAGCAGGCCCCCCGGGACAGGGTTTCAGCCCCAGCATTTT. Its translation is CASRPPGTGFQPQHF.

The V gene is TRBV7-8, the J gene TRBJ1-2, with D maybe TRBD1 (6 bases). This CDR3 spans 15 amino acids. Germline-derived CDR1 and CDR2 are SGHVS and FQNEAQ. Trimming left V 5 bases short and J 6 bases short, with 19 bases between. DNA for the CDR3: TGTGCCAGCAGCCCCGGCCCAGGGGTTATCGATGGCTACACCTTC. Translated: CASSPGPGVIDGYTF.

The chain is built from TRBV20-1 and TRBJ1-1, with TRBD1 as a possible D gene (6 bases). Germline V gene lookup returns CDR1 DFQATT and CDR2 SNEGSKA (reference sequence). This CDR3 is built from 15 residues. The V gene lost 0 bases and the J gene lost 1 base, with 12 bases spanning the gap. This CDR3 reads CSARDSLDRNTEAFF. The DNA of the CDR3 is TGCAGTGCTAGAGATTCCTTGGACAGGAACACTGAAGCTTTCTTT.